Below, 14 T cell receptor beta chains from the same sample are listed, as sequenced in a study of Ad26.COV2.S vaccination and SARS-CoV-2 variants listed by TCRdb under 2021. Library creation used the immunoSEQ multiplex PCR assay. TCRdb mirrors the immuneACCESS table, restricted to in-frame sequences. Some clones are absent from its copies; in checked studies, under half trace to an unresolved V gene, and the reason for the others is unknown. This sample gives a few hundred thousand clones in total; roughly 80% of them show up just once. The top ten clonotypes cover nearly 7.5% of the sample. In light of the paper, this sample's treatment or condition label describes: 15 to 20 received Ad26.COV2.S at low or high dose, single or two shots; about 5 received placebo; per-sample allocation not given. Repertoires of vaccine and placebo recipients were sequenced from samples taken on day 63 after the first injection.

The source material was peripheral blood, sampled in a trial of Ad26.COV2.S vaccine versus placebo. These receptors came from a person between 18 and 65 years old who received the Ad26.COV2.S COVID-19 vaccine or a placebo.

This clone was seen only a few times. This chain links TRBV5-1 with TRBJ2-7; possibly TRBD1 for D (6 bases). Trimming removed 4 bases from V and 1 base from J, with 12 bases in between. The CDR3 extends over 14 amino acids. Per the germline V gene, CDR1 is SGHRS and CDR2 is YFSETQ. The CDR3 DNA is TGCGCCAGCAGCCTTGGGGACAATTCCTACGAGCAGTACTTC. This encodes CASSLGDNSYEQYF.

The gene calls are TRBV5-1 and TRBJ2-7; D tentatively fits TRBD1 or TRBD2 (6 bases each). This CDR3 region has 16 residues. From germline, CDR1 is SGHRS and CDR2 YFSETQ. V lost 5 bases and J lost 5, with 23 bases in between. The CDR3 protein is CASSRGGPGRGDEQYF. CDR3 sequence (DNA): TGCGCCAGCAGTCGAGGGGGGCCAGGTAGGGGAGACGAGCAGTACTTC.

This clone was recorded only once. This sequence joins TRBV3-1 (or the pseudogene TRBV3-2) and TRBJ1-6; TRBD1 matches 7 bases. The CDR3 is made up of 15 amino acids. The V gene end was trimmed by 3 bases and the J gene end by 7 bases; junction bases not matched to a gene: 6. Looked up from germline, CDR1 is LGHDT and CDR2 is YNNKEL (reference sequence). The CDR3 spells CASSQRGLRNSPLHF. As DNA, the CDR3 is TGTGCCAGCAGCCAGAGGGGGCTAAGGAATTCACCCCTCCACTTT.

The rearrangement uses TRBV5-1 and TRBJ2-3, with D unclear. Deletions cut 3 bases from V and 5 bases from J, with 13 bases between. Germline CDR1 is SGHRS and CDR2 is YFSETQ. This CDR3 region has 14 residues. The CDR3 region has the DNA TGCGCCAGCAGCTCCCCGGACGCGGAAGATACGCAGTATTTT. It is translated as CASSSPDAEDTQYF.

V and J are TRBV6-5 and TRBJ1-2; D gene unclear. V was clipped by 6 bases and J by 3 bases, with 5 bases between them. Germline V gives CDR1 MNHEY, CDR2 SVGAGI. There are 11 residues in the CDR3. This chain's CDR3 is CASRVHYGYTF. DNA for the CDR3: TGTGCCAGCAGGGTCCACTATGGCTACACCTTC.

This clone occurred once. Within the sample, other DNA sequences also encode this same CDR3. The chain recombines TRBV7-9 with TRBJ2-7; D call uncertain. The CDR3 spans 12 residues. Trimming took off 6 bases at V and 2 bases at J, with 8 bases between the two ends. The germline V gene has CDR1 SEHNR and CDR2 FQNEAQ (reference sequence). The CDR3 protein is CASSPDPYEQYF. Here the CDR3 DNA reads TGTGCCAGCAGTCCGGACCCCTACGAGCAGTACTTC.

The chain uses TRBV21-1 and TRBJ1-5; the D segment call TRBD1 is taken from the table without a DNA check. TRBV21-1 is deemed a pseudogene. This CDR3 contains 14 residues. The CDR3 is CASTIAGLKQPQHF. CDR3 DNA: TGTGCCAGCACTATAGCAGGGTTAAAACAGCCCCAGCATTTT.

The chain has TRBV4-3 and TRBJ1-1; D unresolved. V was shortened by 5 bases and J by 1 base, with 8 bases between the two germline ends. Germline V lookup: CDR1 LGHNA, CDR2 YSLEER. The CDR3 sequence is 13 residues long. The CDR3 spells CASSYEGNTEAFF. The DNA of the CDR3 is TGCGCCAGCAGCTACGAAGGGAACACTGAAGCTTTCTTT.

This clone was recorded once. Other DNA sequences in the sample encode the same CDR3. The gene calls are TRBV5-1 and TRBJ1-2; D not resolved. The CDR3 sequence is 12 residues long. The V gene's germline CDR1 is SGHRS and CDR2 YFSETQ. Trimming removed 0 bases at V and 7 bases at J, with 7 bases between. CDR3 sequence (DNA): TGCGCCAGCAGCTTGGAGGGAAGTGGCTACACCTTC. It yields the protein CASSLEGSGYTF.

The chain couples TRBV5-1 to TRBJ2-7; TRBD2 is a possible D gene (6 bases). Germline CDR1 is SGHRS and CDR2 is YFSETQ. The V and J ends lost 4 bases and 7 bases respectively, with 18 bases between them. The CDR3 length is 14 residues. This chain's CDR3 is CASSPGTEGKEQYF. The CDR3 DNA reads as TGCGCCAGCAGCCCCGGGACGGAGGGAAAAGAGCAGTACTTC.

For the CDR3, the DNA is TGCGCCAGCAGCCATCCATTCACCGGGACTGCCACCTACGAGCAGTACTTC. Protein sequence: CASSHPFTGTATYEQYF. The rearrangement links TRBV4-1 to TRBJ2-7; D may be TRBD2 (6 bases). V was cut by 3 bases and J by 2 bases, with 20 bases left in between. CDR1 is MGHRA, CDR2 YSYEKL, per germline. The CDR3 has 17 amino acids.

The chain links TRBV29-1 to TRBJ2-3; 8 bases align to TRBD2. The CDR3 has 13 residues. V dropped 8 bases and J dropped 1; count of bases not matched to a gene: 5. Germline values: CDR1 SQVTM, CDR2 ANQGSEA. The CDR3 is CSKSGGRTDTQYF. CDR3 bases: TGCAGCAAAAGCGGGGGACGCACAGATACGCAGTATTTT.

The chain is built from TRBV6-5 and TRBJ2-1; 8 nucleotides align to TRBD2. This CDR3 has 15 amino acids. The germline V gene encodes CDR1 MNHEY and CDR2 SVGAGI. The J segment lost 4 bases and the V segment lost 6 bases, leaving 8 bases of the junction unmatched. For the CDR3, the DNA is TGTGCCAGCAGGATCAGCGGGGGAGAATACAATGAGCAGTTCTTC. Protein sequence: CASRISGGEYNEQFF.

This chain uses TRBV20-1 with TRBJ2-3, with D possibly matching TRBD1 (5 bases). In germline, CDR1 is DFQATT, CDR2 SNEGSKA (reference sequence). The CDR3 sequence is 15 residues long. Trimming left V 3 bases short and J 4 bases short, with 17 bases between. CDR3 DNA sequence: TGCAGTGCTAGTGGGGCTACCCTTAAGGCAGATACGCAGTATTTT. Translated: CSASGATLKADTQYF.